The 5 T cell receptor beta chains reported below all come from one sample, sequenced in a study of OX40 agonist ivuxolimab in advanced cancers. Repertoires were generated with immunoSEQ multiplex PCR, while TCRdb's copy carries only in-frame clones and drops some. The data contain 60,000 to 90,000 clones, about 92% of them singletons. The sample was CD4+ or CD8+ T cells sorted from blood, taken in a trial of the OX40 agonist ivuxolimab. These receptors were collected from an adult with an advanced solid tumor such as melanoma, head and neck, liver or kidney cancer.

CDR3 sequence: CASSRGLAYNEQFF. The CDR3 DNA is TGTGCCAGTAGTCGGGGACTAGCCTACAATGAGCAGTTCTTC. The V and J genes are TRBV19 and TRBJ2-1, with 8 bases aligning to TRBD2. CDR3 length equals 14 residues. CDR1 is LNHDA and CDR2 is SQIVND in the germline V gene (reference sequence). V trimming: 5 bases; J trimming: 2 bases; junction bases outside the gene matches: 2.

This rearrangement joins TRBV5-6 to TRBJ2-7; 13 positions agree with TRBD2. CDR1 is SGHDT, CDR2 YYEEEE, per germline. The CDR3 runs to 15 residues. Trimming took 6 bases from V and 1 from J; bases not matched to a gene: 4. CDR3: CASTSGLAGSYEQYF. The CDR3 DNA sequence: TGTGCCAGCACCTCGGGACTAGCGGGATCCTACGAGCAGTACTTC.

The rearrangement joins TRBV5-1 to TRBJ2-7, with D possibly TRBD2 on 5 matching bases. Germline loops: CDR1 SGHRS, CDR2 YFSETQ. This CDR3 spans 14 amino acids. The V and J ends lost 4 bases and 2 bases respectively, with 13 bases between them. In DNA form, the CDR3 reads TGCGCCAGCAGCGAAGGACTGGTCGCCTACGAGCAGTACTTC. As protein: CASSEGLVAYEQYF.

The chain employs TRBV6-5 and TRBJ2-3; D remains ambiguous. Trimming shortened V by 0 bases and J by 4 bases, and 8 bases separated the two germline ends. This CDR3 comprises 14 residues. Germline V gene sequence: CDR1 MNHEY, CDR2 SVGAGI. The CDR3 protein is CASSYSAPSDTQYF. In nucleotides, the CDR3 is TGTGCCAGCAGTTACTCGGCCCCATCAGATACGCAGTATTTT.

V gene TRBV5-1 combines with J gene TRBJ2-1; D remains unclear. The germline V and J ends were trimmed by 0 bases and 5 bases, with 6 bases remaining between them. The CDR3 sequence is 13 residues long. Germline lookup yields CDR1 SGHRS and CDR2 YFSETQ. The CDR3 reads CASSLVGNNEQFF. The CDR3 nucleotides read TGCGCCAGCAGCTTGGTGGGAAACAATGAGCAGTTCTTC.